These T cell receptor beta chains were read from a single sample in a study of CD8 T cells in ankylosing spondylitis. TCRdb re-derived calls from the 5' RACE reads in MiXCR, one entry per CDR3 protein. The data hold about 36,000 distinct CDR3 sequences, with 6% observed a single time. The sequencing input was blood, either unsorted or a sorted T cell fraction (not recorded which). The receptors here all came from a male donor with ankylosing spondylitis or in good health (not recorded which). Both conserved end residues are part of each CDR3. D genes are given only for firm matches. For some rows the clone size is stated as once, few or many, or as a class when expanded; others skip it.

j_gene: TRBJ1-2; d_gene: .; v_gene: TRBV20-1; abundance: many; CDR3nt: TGCAGTGCTAGAGATTTCCTGTGGCCTTCCTATGGCTACACCTTC; CDR3aa: CSARDFLWPSYGYTF
j_gene: TRBJ1-3; d_gene: .; v_gene: TRBV4-1; abundance: many; CDR3nt: TGCGCCAGCAGCCAAGATAAGGGACTCTCTGGAAACACCATATATTTT; CDR3aa: CASSQDKGLSGNTIYF
j_gene: TRBJ1-2; d_gene: .; v_gene: TRBV28; abundance: many; CDR3nt: TGTGCCAGCAGTCCCGACCTCTATGGCTACACCTTC; CDR3aa: CASSPDLYGYTF
j_gene: TRBJ2-1; d_gene: .; v_gene: TRBV28; abundance: many; CDR3nt: TGTGCCAGCACCTCGGTAGCGGGTCGGGGCCTACAGGGTGAGCAGTTCTTC; CDR3aa: CASTSVAGRGLQGEQFF
j_gene: TRBJ2-7; d_gene: TRBD1; v_gene: TRBV25-1; abundance: many; CDR3nt: TGTGCCAGCAGTGACCCGGGACAGGGTACGTACGAGCAGTACTTC; CDR3aa: CASSDPGQGTYEQYF
j_gene: TRBJ1-3; d_gene: TRBD1; v_gene: TRBV11-2; abundance: many; CDR3nt: TGTGCCAGCAGCCCCGGACAGGGGTTTGGAAACACCATATATTTT; CDR3aa: CASSPGQGFGNTIYF
j_gene: TRBJ2-5; d_gene: TRBD2; v_gene: TRBV3-1; abundance: many; CDR3nt: TGTGCCAGCAGCCAAGTTGCGCTAGCGGGAATGGGGACCCAGTACTTC; CDR3aa: CASSQVALAGMGTQYF
j_gene: TRBJ2-2; d_gene: .; v_gene: TRBV29-1; abundance: many; CDR3nt: TGCAGCGTTGTGGCCAGCCAAAACACCGGGGAGCTGTTTTTT; CDR3aa: CSVVASQNTGELFF
j_gene: TRBJ2-5; d_gene: .; v_gene: TRBV5-1; abundance: many; CDR3nt: TGCGCCAGCAGCTATATCGAGGGCCATCAAGAGACCCAGTACTTC; CDR3aa: CASSYIEGHQETQYF
j_gene: TRBJ2-2; d_gene: TRBD1; v_gene: TRBV5-1; abundance: many; CDR3nt: TGCGCCAGCAGCGGGGGACAGGGCTCTGTTGCCGGGGAGCTGTTTTTT; CDR3aa: CASSGGQGSVAGELFF
j_gene: TRBJ2-7; d_gene: .; v_gene: TRBV13; abundance: once; CDR3nt: TGTGCCAGCAGCTACAAGCCGCCAGCCTACGAGCAGTACTTC; CDR3aa: CASSYKPPAYEQYF
j_gene: TRBJ2-3; d_gene: .; v_gene: TRBV6-6; abundance: many; CDR3nt: TGTGCCACCCGGGCCGGAGATACGCAGTATTTT; CDR3aa: CATRAGDTQYF
j_gene: TRBJ1-5; d_gene: .; v_gene: TRBV2; abundance: many; CDR3nt: TGTGCCAGCAGTGGCACAGACAATAATCAGCCCCAGCATTTT; CDR3aa: CASSGTDNNQPQHF
j_gene: TRBJ2-3; d_gene: .; v_gene: TRBV5-5; abundance: .; CDR3nt: TGTGCCAGCAGCTCATCACGATTTAGCGGAGATACGCAGTATTTT; CDR3aa: CASSSSRFSGDTQYF
j_gene: TRBJ2-1; d_gene: TRBD2; v_gene: TRBV28; abundance: few; CDR3nt: TGTGCCAGCAGTTCGTTGCGGGAGGACCACAATGAGCAGTTCTTC; CDR3aa: CASSSLREDHNEQFF
j_gene: TRBJ1-2; d_gene: .; v_gene: TRBV18; abundance: many; CDR3nt: TGTGCCAGCTCACCACCGGGACAAATGGGAGGCTACACCTTC; CDR3aa: CASSPPGQMGGYTF
j_gene: TRBJ2-7; d_gene: .; v_gene: TRBV4-2; abundance: few; CDR3nt: TGTGCCAGCAGCCAAGTGCGGATCTCCTACGAGCAGTACTTC; CDR3aa: CASSQVRISYEQYF
j_gene: TRBJ2-1; d_gene: TRBD2; v_gene: TRBV20-1; abundance: .; CDR3nt: TGTAGTGCTCCGCTAGCGGGAGGGCCGGAGAGTGAGCAGTTCTTC; CDR3aa: CSAPLAGGPESEQFF
j_gene: TRBJ2-7; d_gene: .; v_gene: TRBV12-3/TRBV12-4; abundance: many; CDR3nt: TGTGCCAGCAGTTTCGGGACTTTGACCTACGAGCAGTACTTC; CDR3aa: CASSFGTLTYEQYF
j_gene: TRBJ1-5; d_gene: .; v_gene: TRBV15; abundance: many; CDR3nt: TGTGCCACCAGCAGAGATGGTTGGGGGGAGAATAGCAATCAGCCCCAGCATTTT; CDR3aa: CATSRDGWGENSNQPQHF
j_gene: TRBJ2-7; d_gene: .; v_gene: TRBV12-3/TRBV12-4; abundance: many; CDR3nt: TGTGCCAGCAGTTTAAAGGACTCAGAGCAGTACTTC; CDR3aa: CASSLKDSEQYF
j_gene: TRBJ2-1; d_gene: TRBD1; v_gene: TRBV4-1; abundance: .; CDR3nt: TGCGCCAGCAGCCAAGATTTAGGGACAGTGTTTAATGAGCAGTTCTTC; CDR3aa: CASSQDLGTVFNEQFF
j_gene: TRBJ2-3; d_gene: .; v_gene: TRBV28; abundance: .; CDR3nt: TGTGCCAGTCATTCAGGCGGGGGCACAGATACGCAGTATTTT; CDR3aa: CASHSGGGTDTQYF
j_gene: TRBJ2-3; d_gene: .; v_gene: TRBV29-1; abundance: many; CDR3nt: TGCAGCGTTGTAAGACAGACAGATACGCAGTATTTT; CDR3aa: CSVVRQTDTQYF
j_gene: TRBJ2-7; d_gene: TRBD2; v_gene: TRBV29-1; abundance: many; CDR3nt: TGCAGCGTTGAAGATGGGACTAGCGGGAGGCTCGCGGGAGTCCAGTCCTTC; CDR3aa: CSVEDGTSGRLAGVQSF
j_gene: TRBJ1-1; d_gene: .; v_gene: TRBV6-5; abundance: many; CDR3nt: TGTGCCAGCAGTTACACATCCCCCGCCGGGGGTCCTGAAGCTTTCTTT; CDR3aa: CASSYTSPAGGPEAFF
j_gene: TRBJ2-2; d_gene: .; v_gene: TRBV5-1; abundance: many; CDR3nt: TGCGCCAGCAGCACCGACAGTGGCACCGGGGAGCTGTTTTTT; CDR3aa: CASSTDSGTGELFF
j_gene: TRBJ2-7; d_gene: .; v_gene: TRBV4-1; abundance: many; CDR3nt: TGCGCCAGCAGCCCCCGAGTTGTCTCCTACGAGCAGTACTTC; CDR3aa: CASSPRVVSYEQYF
j_gene: TRBJ1-2; d_gene: TRBD1; v_gene: TRBV20-1; abundance: many; CDR3nt: TGCAGTGCTAGGCCTCGTGACAGGGGTCCTAATGGCTACACCTTC; CDR3aa: CSARPRDRGPNGYTF
j_gene: TRBJ1-5; d_gene: .; v_gene: TRBV27; abundance: many; CDR3nt: TGTGCCAGCAGTTACCAGGGGAGCCACAATCAGCCCCAGCATTTT; CDR3aa: CASSYQGSHNQPQHF
j_gene: TRBJ2-1; d_gene: .; v_gene: TRBV6-2/TRBV6-3; abundance: many; CDR3nt: TGTGCCAGCAGTTACGGGTCGAGCTCCTACAATGAGCAGTTCTTC; CDR3aa: CASSYGSSSYNEQFF
j_gene: TRBJ2-2; d_gene: .; v_gene: TRBV24-1; abundance: .; CDR3nt: TGTGCCACCAGTGATTTGGCAGGGTCGTACACCGGGGAGCTGTTTTTT; CDR3aa: CATSDLAGSYTGELFF
j_gene: TRBJ1-2; d_gene: TRBD1; v_gene: TRBV4-3; abundance: many; CDR3nt: TGCGCCAGCAGCTGGGACAGGGGTGATTATGGCTACACCTTC; CDR3aa: CASSWDRGDYGYTF
j_gene: TRBJ2-1; d_gene: .; v_gene: TRBV20-1; abundance: many; CDR3nt: TGCAGTGCCAACTCAGTAATGAGCAATGAGCAGTTCTTC; CDR3aa: CSANSVMSNEQFF
j_gene: TRBJ1-5; d_gene: .; v_gene: TRBV12-3/TRBV12-4; abundance: many; CDR3nt: TGTGCCAGCAGTTTATGGGAGGGGAGCAATCAGCCCCAGCATTTT; CDR3aa: CASSLWEGSNQPQHF
j_gene: TRBJ1-2; d_gene: .; v_gene: TRBV3-1; abundance: many; CDR3nt: TGTGCCAGCCGAGGGGAACTTCTTAGAGGCTACACCTTC; CDR3aa: CASRGELLRGYTF
j_gene: TRBJ2-2; d_gene: TRBD2; v_gene: TRBV5-1; abundance: many; CDR3nt: TGCGCCAGCCGCGCTTTAGCGGGGGGCACCGGGGAGCTGTTTTTT; CDR3aa: CASRALAGGTGELFF
j_gene: TRBJ2-3; d_gene: TRBD2; v_gene: TRBV24-1; abundance: .; CDR3nt: TGTGCCACCAGTGATCCCGGGACTAGCTCTAGGGCAGATACGCAGTATTTT; CDR3aa: CATSDPGTSSRADTQYF
j_gene: TRBJ1-1; d_gene: .; v_gene: TRBV29-1; abundance: .; CDR3nt: TGCAGCTTCAACGGTATCGCTGAAGCTTTCTTT; CDR3aa: CSFNGIAEAFF
j_gene: TRBJ1-1; d_gene: .; v_gene: TRBV6-2/TRBV6-3; abundance: many; CDR3nt: TGTGCCAGCAGTTACGTGGCTGGGACTGAAGCTTTCTTT; CDR3aa: CASSYVAGTEAFF
j_gene: TRBJ2-7; d_gene: .; v_gene: TRBV10-3; abundance: many; CDR3nt: TGTGCCATCAGTGTGGGGGGGGCGCAAGAGCAGTACTTC; CDR3aa: CAISVGGAQEQYF
j_gene: TRBJ2-2; d_gene: TRBD1; v_gene: TRBV11-2; abundance: many; CDR3nt: TGTGCCAGCCGCGAACAGGGGGCTGGGGAGCTGTTTTTT; CDR3aa: CASREQGAGELFF
j_gene: TRBJ2-2; d_gene: .; v_gene: TRBV19; abundance: many; CDR3nt: TGTGCCAGTAGTATAACTCATAGCGGATACACCGGGGAGCTGTTTTTT; CDR3aa: CASSITHSGYTGELFF
j_gene: TRBJ2-7; d_gene: .; v_gene: TRBV3-1; abundance: many; CDR3nt: TGTGCCAGCAGCCAAGATGGATGGCAATCGGGCCAGTACTTC; CDR3aa: CASSQDGWQSGQYF
j_gene: TRBJ2-3; d_gene: .; v_gene: TRBV24-1; abundance: many; CDR3nt: TGTGCCACCAGTACAGTATCTAGCACAGATACGCAGTATTTT; CDR3aa: CATSTVSSTDTQYF
j_gene: TRBJ2-2; d_gene: .; v_gene: TRBV4-3; abundance: many; CDR3nt: TGCGCCAGCAGCCAGCAGACTGCCCTGAACACCGGGGAGCTGTTTTTT; CDR3aa: CASSQQTALNTGELFF
j_gene: TRBJ1-4; d_gene: TRBD1; v_gene: TRBV7-9; abundance: many; CDR3nt: TGTGCCAGTTCCTACAGGGGGCCTCATGAAAAACTGTTTTTT; CDR3aa: CASSYRGPHEKLFF